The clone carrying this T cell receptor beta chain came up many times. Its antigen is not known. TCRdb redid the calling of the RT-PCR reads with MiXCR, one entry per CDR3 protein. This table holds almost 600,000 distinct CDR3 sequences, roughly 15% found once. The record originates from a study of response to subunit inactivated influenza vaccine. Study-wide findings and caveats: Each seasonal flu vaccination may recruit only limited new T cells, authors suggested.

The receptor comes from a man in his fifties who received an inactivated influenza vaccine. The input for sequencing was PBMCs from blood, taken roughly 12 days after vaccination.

The CDR3 spells CASSKRDSPLYEQYF. The CDR3 DNA reads TGCGCCAGCAGCAAGCGGGACAGTCCCCTCTACGAGCAGTACTTC. This chain joins TRBV5-1 and TRBJ2-7; the D call may be TRBD1 or TRBD2 (7 bases each). The germline gives CDR1 SGHRS, CDR2 YFSETQ. The CDR3 is 15 residues long. V shed 4 bases and J shed 3 bases, with 17 bases lying between them.